This T cell receptor (beta chain) was sequenced for a study of blood T cell repertoires in COVID-19. Study information: Sample material is recorded as cDNA or gDNA derived from T cells, B-cell-depleted T cells, or PBMCs.

Trimming removed 3 bases from V and 2 bases from J; junction bases left unmatched: 9. The CDR3 length is 17 residues. The germline gives CDR1 SGHAT, CDR2 FQNNGV. Original processing notes: How many nucleated cells were present was estimated from reference gene primer amplification. The protocol was immunoSEQ multiplex PCR, while the TCRdb copy is restricted to in-frame clones and leaves out a portion. For V, J and clone size, that table is used; D and trimming come from the DNA. The sample carries about 220,000 clones, approximately 78% recorded once. The sample comprised peripheral blood. V and J are TRBV11-2 and TRBJ2-5, with 10 bases lining up with TRBD2. The origin of this receptor is a woman aged 80 or over with COVID-19, enrolled during active disease. The CDR3 DNA follows: TGTGCCAGCAGCTTTGTGGGTGCTAGCGGGGGACAAGAGACCCAGTACTTC. This encodes CASSFVGASGGQETQYF. Together with reference TRBV11-2 and TRBJ2-5, the CDR3 gives the full variable domain: EAGVAQSPRYKIIEKRQSVAFWCNPISGHATLYWYQQILGQGPKLLIQFQNNGVVDDSQLPKDRFSAERLKGVDSTLKIQPAKLEDSAVYLCASSFVGASGGQETQYFGPGTRLLVL.